One sample yielded the 20 T cell receptor beta chains listed below, sequenced in a study of cytomegalovirus exposure and HLA in healthy donors. PCR used 60 Vbeta primers and 13 Jbeta primers. Only in-frame clones appear in the TCRdb table, and some are missing; sequencing was by immunoSEQ multiplex PCR. The sample holds around 150,000 clones, 80% seen once. The material sequenced was PBMCs. The receptor source for this set is a man aged 30 to 45 in good health and CMV-seronegative.

The genes are TRBV30 and TRBJ1-6, with D unresolved. Trimming took 5 bases from V and 9 from J, leaving 11 bases between them. The CDR3 runs to 12 residues. Germline V gene sequence: CDR1 GTSNPN, CDR2 SVGIG (reference sequence). The CDR3 protein is CAWCGLGSPLHF. DNA for the CDR3: TGTGCCTGGTGCGGGCTGGGTTCACCCCTCCACTTT.

The rearrangement links TRBV15 to TRBJ1-1; a weak D match, TRBD1 (5 bases). V lost 4 bases to trimming and J lost 8 bases, with 11 bases between them. CDR1 and CDR2 (germline): LNHNV, YYDKDF (reference sequence). This CDR3 has 12 amino acids. The CDR3 is CATSIGPGEAFF. The CDR3 DNA follows: TGTGCCACCAGCATTGGCCCAGGGGAAGCTTTCTTT.

This clone was observed a single time. This sequence joins TRBV7-2 and TRBJ1-1; TRBD1 agrees at 10 bases. CDR3 size: 16 residues. Germline V gives CDR1 SGHTA, CDR2 FQGNSA. The ends lost 3 bases at V and 0 bases at J; junction bases unmatched: 4. The CDR3 reads CASSFGTGAMNTEAFF. The DNA for the CDR3 is TGTGCCAGCAGCTTCGGGACAGGGGCCATGAACACTGAAGCTTTCTTT.

This clone was seen once. The V call is TRBV29-1, the J call TRBJ1-3; D is unclear. V lost 5 bases, J lost 0 bases, and 5 bases lay in between. CDR1 is SQVTM, CDR2 ANQGSEA, per germline. The CDR3 totals 12 residues. CDR3 amino acids: CSVLISGNTIYF. The CDR3 DNA reads TGCAGCGTTCTTATCTCTGGAAACACCATATATTTT.

The chain carries TRBV18 and TRBJ2-7, with 7 bases aligning to TRBD1. The CDR3 consists of 15 residues. CDR1 and CDR2 (germline): KGHSH, LQKENI. V shed 3 bases and J 3 bases; nucleotides not matched to a gene: 8. CDR3 DNA: TGTGCCAGCTCACCTTGGACAGGTGAAAACTACGAGCAGTACTTC. Its translation is CASSPWTGENYEQYF.

V and J are TRBV25-1 and TRBJ2-1, with a possible D match to TRBD1 (5 bases). Trimming cost V 6 bases and J 5 bases, with 11 bases left between them. CDR1 and CDR2 from the germline V gene are MGHDK and SYGVNS. CDR3 size: 13 residues. Written as DNA, the CDR3 is TGTGCCAGCAGCCCAGGGATGGACAATGAGCAGTTCTTC. Translating gives CASSPGMDNEQFF.

This clone has more than one count but fewer than ten. The chain combines TRBV6-5 with TRBJ2-7; D may be TRBD1 (6 bases). The CDR3 contains 16 residues. Per germline, CDR1 MNHEY and CDR2 SVGAGI. V gave up 0 bases and J gave up 3 bases, with 15 bases separating them. CDR3 amino acids: CASSYSTGQSGYEQYF. CDR3 DNA sequence: TGTGCCAGCAGTTACTCTACAGGACAGTCGGGCTACGAGCAGTACTTC.

The chain couples TRBV28 to TRBJ2-5; 7 bases line up with TRBD1. Germline CDR1 and CDR2: MDHEN and SYDVKM. The CDR3 has 13 residues. Trimming removed 8 bases from V and 5 bases from J; junction bases left unmatched: 8. The CDR3 loop is CASGQVRTETQYF. CDR3 DNA: TGTGCCAGCGGACAGGTGCGGACGGAGACCCAGTACTTC.

The V gene is TRBV7-2, the J gene TRBJ1-3; D is uncertain. V shed 5 bases and J shed 0 bases, with 5 bases lying between them. This CDR3 comprises 13 residues. CDR1 is SGHTA, CDR2 FQGNSA, per germline. In nucleotides, the CDR3 is TGTGCCAGCAGCCCATCCTCTGGAAACACCATATATTTT. Protein: CASSPSSGNTIYF.

The chain carries TRBV11-3 and TRBJ2-1, with TRBD2 identical over 7 bases. The CDR3 consists of 16 residues. The germline V gene encodes CDR1 SGHNT and CDR2 YENEEA. The J segment lost 4 bases and the V segment lost 9 bases, leaving 15 bases of the junction unmatched. CDR3 sequence reads: CASHLKASGVYNEQFF. The CDR3, as DNA: TGTGCCAGTCACCTGAAGGCGAGCGGGGTATACAATGAGCAGTTCTTC.

In this sample, this clone turned up a few times. The V gene is TRBV28, the J gene TRBJ1-1, with a weak D call TRBD1 (5 bases). The length of the CDR3 is 15 residues. Germline V gene data show CDR1 as MDHEN and CDR2 as SYDVKM. V was cut by 4 bases and J by 4 bases, with 16 bases left in between. The CDR3 sequence: CASSSLGGESTEAFF. The CDR3, as DNA: TGTGCCAGCAGTTCCCTGGGGGGAGAAAGCACTGAAGCTTTCTTT.

The chain joins TRBV5-4 to TRBJ2-5; 7 bases line up with TRBD1. In germline, CDR1 is SGHNT, CDR2 YYREEE (reference sequence). With V trimmed by 2 bases and J by 2 bases, 3 bases remained unmatched. The CDR3 is 14 amino acids. The CDR3 protein is CASSFPGQQETQYF. Here the CDR3 DNA reads TGTGCCAGCAGCTTTCCGGGACAGCAAGAGACCCAGTACTTC.

For the CDR3, the DNA is TGTGCCTGGAGTCCGGGACAGAACAATGAGCAGTTCTTC. Its protein is CAWSPGQNNEQFF. The chain is built from TRBV30 and TRBJ2-1, with 7 bases matching TRBD1. Per germline, CDR1 GTSNPN and CDR2 SVGIG (reference sequence). CDR3 length equals 13 residues. J was trimmed by 5 bases and V by 2 bases; bases with no gene match: 3.

The rearrangement uses TRBV9 and TRBJ2-1, with 10 nucleotides matching TRBD2. Germline-derived CDR1 and CDR2 are SGDLS and YYNGEE. This CDR3 has 17 amino acids. The V segment lost 0 bases and the J segment 10 bases; nucleotides outside the gene matches: 13. CDR3 sequence: CASSVGRVSGRIVEQFF. CDR3 DNA sequence: TGTGCCAGCAGCGTAGGAAGGGTTAGCGGGAGGATTGTCGAGCAGTTCTTC.

This clone appeared a few times. This CDR3 is also generated by other DNA sequences in the sample. The rearrangement links TRBV4-1 to TRBJ1-4; D possibly corresponds to TRBD1 (6 bases). This CDR3 has 15 residues. In germline, CDR1 is MGHRA, CDR2 YSYEKL. V was clipped by 4 bases and J by 1 base, with 10 bases between them. The DNA of the CDR3 is TGCGCCAGCAGCCCCCGACAGGAAACTAATGAAAAACTGTTTTTT. Translation: CASSPRQETNEKLFF.

V gene TRBV6-5 combines with J gene TRBJ2-5, with TRBD2 matching 7 bases. The J call is doubtful: the DNA matches TRBJ2-7 better. The germline V gene has CDR1 MNHEY and CDR2 SVGAGI. This CDR3 region has 14 residues. In DNA, the CDR3 is TGTGCCAGCAGTCCGCAGCGGGAACCCTACGAGCAGTACTTC. Protein: CASSPQREPYEQYF.

This sequence joins TRBV19 and TRBJ1-1; D is perhaps TRBD1 (6 bases). This CDR3 has 15 amino acids. V was trimmed by 6 bases and J by 0 bases, leaving 14 bases between them. The germline V gene has CDR1 LNHDA and CDR2 SQIVND (reference sequence). The CDR3 DNA reads as TGTGCCAGTAGAAAGATAGGACAGATGAACACTGAAGCTTTCTTT. Its translation: CASRKIGQMNTEAFF.

The chain employs TRBV5-1 and TRBJ1-3; D gene uncertain. The CDR3 extends over 14 amino acids. V was cut by 0 bases and J by 4 bases, with 8 bases left in between. Per the germline V gene, CDR1 is SGHRS and CDR2 is YFSETQ. The CDR3 here is CASSLAGYGNTIYF. The CDR3 DNA reads as TGCGCCAGCAGCTTGGCAGGATACGGAAACACCATATATTTT.

The rearrangement joins TRBV6-1 to TRBJ1-4; 9 bases agree with TRBD1. This CDR3 is built from 13 residues. The ends lost 8 bases at V and 8 bases at J; junction bases unmatched: 6. Per the germline V gene, CDR1 is MNHNS and CDR2 is SASEGT. CDR3 coding DNA: TGTGCCAGCCGGGACAGGGCTATGGAAAAACTGTTTTTT. Protein: CASRDRAMEKLFF.

The V gene is TRBV5-6, the J gene TRBJ2-7; D might be TRBD2 (6 bases). CDR1 is SGHDT and CDR2 is YYEEEE in the germline V gene. The V gene lost 6 bases and the J gene lost 2 bases, with 9 bases spanning the gap. This CDR3 contains 12 residues. The CDR3 DNA reads TGTGCCAGCAAGGCGGGACCCTACGAGCAGTACTTC. It codes for CASKAGPYEQYF.